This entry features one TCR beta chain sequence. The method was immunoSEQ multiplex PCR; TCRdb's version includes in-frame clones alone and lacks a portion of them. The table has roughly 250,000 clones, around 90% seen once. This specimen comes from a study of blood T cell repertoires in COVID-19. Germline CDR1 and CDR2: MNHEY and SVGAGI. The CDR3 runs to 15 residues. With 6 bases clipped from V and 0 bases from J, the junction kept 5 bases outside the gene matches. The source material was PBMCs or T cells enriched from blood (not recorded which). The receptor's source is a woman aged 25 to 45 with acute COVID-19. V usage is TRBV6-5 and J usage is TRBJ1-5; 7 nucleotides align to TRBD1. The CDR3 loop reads CASRRQGRSNQPQHF. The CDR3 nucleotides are TGTGCCAGCAGAAGACAGGGCCGTAGCAATCAGCCCCAGCATTTT.